The next 23 T cell receptor beta chains were all read from a single sample in a study of cytomegalovirus exposure and HLA in healthy donors (dated by TCRdb to 2017 to 2019). The library was made by the immunoSEQ multiplex PCR assay. For the multiplex PCR, a mixture combining 60 forward primers for TCR Vbeta segments and 13 reverse primers for TCR Jbeta segments was used. Drawn from immuneACCESS, this table holds only the in-frame rearrangements with V and J called that TCRdb kept. Clones are partly lost; checked studies trace under half to an unresolved V gene and leave the rest unexplained. This sample gives hundreds of thousands of clones in total; less than 85% of them show up just once. Approximately 0.63% of the sample lies in the top ten. Input material: PBMCs. These receptors were obtained from a man aged 18-30 years in good health and CMV-seronegative.

The chain uses TRBV20-1 and TRBJ1-1, with TRBD1 as a possible D gene (5 bases). V lost 0 bases and J 10 bases, leaving 9 bases between the germline ends. CDR1 and CDR2 from the germline V gene are DFQATT and SNEGSKA (reference sequence). This CDR3 comprises 11 residues. The CDR3 DNA reads as TGCAGTGCTAGAGATCGGACACGAGCTTTCTTT. This codes for CSARDRTRAFF.

Details on this clone: Other DNA sequences in this specimen translate into the identical CDR3. This chain joins TRBV5-1 and TRBJ2-7, with D hard to call. CDR1 and CDR2 (germline): SGHRS, YFSETQ. CDR3 length: 13 amino acids. V shed 0 bases and J shed 2 bases, with 6 bases lying between them. The CDR3: CASSLGGPYEQYF. CDR3 bases: TGCGCCAGCAGCTTGGGTGGGCCCTACGAGCAGTACTTC.

The rearrangement joins TRBV9 to TRBJ1-2; 7 bases line up with TRBD1. V gave up 3 bases and J gave up 3 bases; unmatched junction bases: 5. The CDR3 is made up of 14 amino acids. Per the germline V gene, CDR1 is SGDLS and CDR2 is YYNGEE. The CDR3 DNA sequence: TGTGCCAGCAGCGAGGACAGGAGCCACTATGGCTACACCTTC. Translation: CASSEDRSHYGYTF.

The CDR3 sequence is CASSFVGGGEKLFF. CDR3 nucleotides: TGTGCCAGCAGCTTTGTAGGGGGCGGTGAAAAACTGTTTTTT. This sequence joins TRBV7-9 and TRBJ1-4; TRBD1 matches 7 bases. CDR1 and CDR2 (germline): SEHNR, FQNEAQ (reference sequence). The CDR3 is 14 amino acids. The junction had 5 bases not matched to a gene; V was cut back by 3 bases and J by 7 bases.

The chain couples TRBV30 to TRBJ1-6; D uncertain. CDR1 and CDR2 from the germline V gene are GTSNPN and SVGIG (reference sequence). The CDR3 totals 12 residues. V was trimmed by 7 bases and J by 3 bases, leaving 7 bases between them. In DNA form, the CDR3 reads TGTGCCTATGCCAGCTATAATTCACCCCTCCACTTT. Its translation: CAYASYNSPLHF.

This clone came up a few times. The V and J genes are TRBV5-1 and TRBJ2-1; 10 bases are shared with TRBD2. Trimming removed 0 bases from V and 7 bases from J; junction bases left unmatched: 4. The CDR3 has 15 residues. Germline V gives CDR1 SGHRS, CDR2 YFSETQ. The CDR3 here is CASSLASGRGNEQFF. In DNA, the CDR3 is TGCGCCAGCAGCTTGGCCAGCGGGAGGGGAAATGAGCAGTTCTTC.

This clone was seen only once. The rearrangement joins TRBV6-4 to TRBJ2-5; the match to TRBD2 covers 7 bases. The germline V gene has CDR1 MRHNA and CDR2 SNTAGT. V shed 11 bases and J 5 bases; nucleotides not matched to a gene: 8. The CDR3 has 12 amino acids. The CDR3 DNA is TGTGCCCCCAGCGGGGCGGGGGAGACCCAGTACTTC. This translates into CAPSGAGETQYF.

The chain uses TRBV11-2 and TRBJ2-7, with 9 bases fitting TRBD1. This CDR3 contains 15 residues. Per the germline V gene, CDR1 is SGHAT and CDR2 is FQNNGV. V lost 5 bases to trimming and J lost 3 bases; unmatched junction nucleotides: 8. The CDR3 region has the DNA TGTGCCAGCAGCCTAATCGGACAGGGGTACTACGAGCAGTACTTC. Protein sequence: CASSLIGQGYYEQYF.

This clone occurred a few times. The chain links TRBV29-1 to TRBJ2-1, with 13 bases identical to TRBD2. CDR1 and CDR2 (germline): SQVTM, ANQGSEA. The CDR3 extends over 14 amino acids. V was pared by 7 bases and J by 9 bases, with 9 bases of the junction left unmatched. CDR3 sequence: CSAGTSGISGEQFF. In DNA, the CDR3 is TGCAGCGCCGGGACTAGCGGGATAAGCGGTGAGCAGTTCTTC.

The genes are TRBV12-5 and TRBJ2-7; possible D gene TRBD1, 5 bases. The CDR3 has 14 amino acids. Per the germline V gene, CDR1 is LGHNT and CDR2 is FRNRAP. Trimming took off 2 bases at V and 4 bases at J, with 12 bases between the two ends. The CDR3 DNA sequence: TGTGCTAGTGGTTTGCTCGGACATTTTTACGAGCAGTACTTC. Translated: CASGLLGHFYEQYF.

This chain uses TRBV30 with TRBJ1-1; tentative D call: TRBD1 (5 bases). V lost 5 bases to trimming and J lost 6 bases, with 13 bases between them. Germline V gene sequence: CDR1 GTSNPN, CDR2 SVGIG (reference sequence). This CDR3 is built from 12 residues. The CDR3 is CAWGGGLAEAFF. The CDR3 DNA sequence: TGTGCCTGGGGGGGAGGGCTGGCTGAAGCTTTCTTT.

The chain couples TRBV15 to TRBJ2-3; 12 nucleotides agree with TRBD2. The CDR3 runs to 17 residues. The germline V gene encodes CDR1 LNHNV and CDR2 YYDKDF (reference sequence). Losses at the gene ends were 4 bases for V and 4 bases for J; bases not matched to a gene: 9. CDR3 residues: CATSIRLAGAVADTQYF. The CDR3 DNA reads TGTGCCACCAGCATTAGACTAGCGGGAGCAGTAGCAGATACGCAGTATTTT.

The genes are TRBV27 and TRBJ1-6; TRBD1 might be the D (5 bases). Germline V lookup: CDR1 MNHEY, CDR2 SMNVEV (reference sequence). The CDR3 covers 15 residues. The V end lost 7 bases, the J end lost 4 bases, and 14 bases lay between the germline ends. The CDR3 DNA reads as TGTGCCAGCACCCAGCACCGGGGGTATAATTCACCCCTCCACTTT. Protein product: CASTQHRGYNSPLHF.

As for this clone: Other DNA sequences in the sample encode the same CDR3. The rearrangement links TRBV30 to TRBJ1-2; TRBD1 is a possible D gene (5 bases). Looked up from germline, CDR1 is GTSNPN and CDR2 is SVGIG (reference sequence). V lost 4 bases, J lost 4 bases, and 10 bases lay in between. The CDR3 length is 12 residues. The CDR3 loop is CAWNRQSYGYTF. The CDR3 region has the DNA TGTGCCTGGAATAGACAGTCCTATGGCTACACCTTC.

This clone was recorded a few times. This chain uses TRBV27 with TRBJ2-6; a possible D gene is TRBD2 (6 bases). CDR3 length: 15 amino acids. Germline V lookup: CDR1 MNHEY, CDR2 SMNVEV (reference sequence). The V gene lost 6 bases and the J gene lost 4 bases, with 13 bases spanning the gap. CDR3 sequence (DNA): TGTGCCAGCAGCCCTCTAGCGACCGGGGCCAACGTCCTGACTTTC. Translated: CASSPLATGANVLTF.

This clone appeared a few times. The gene calls are TRBV5-6 and TRBJ2-1, with D perhaps TRBD2 (5 bases). This CDR3 contains 14 residues. Looked up from germline, CDR1 is SGHDT and CDR2 is YYEEEE. Deletions cut 0 bases from V and 11 bases from J, with 15 bases between. The CDR3 protein is CASSLALQRAKQFF. CDR3 coding DNA: TGTGCCAGCAGCTTGGCCTTACAGAGGGCCAAGCAGTTCTTC.

The CDR3 nucleotides are TGCGCCAGCAGCCTAACCGGGACAGGGGGCTACGAGCAGTACTTC. Translating it yields CASSLTGTGGYEQYF. This sequence joins TRBV5-1 and TRBJ2-7; 11 bases agree with TRBD1. The CDR3 extends over 15 amino acids. V lost 4 bases to trimming and J lost 3 bases; unmatched junction nucleotides: 6. Germline CDR1 is SGHRS and CDR2 is YFSETQ.

This clone was counted a few times. This chain links TRBV28 with TRBJ1-1, with TRBD1 identical over 7 bases. The CDR3 runs 14 residues. Trimming cost V 6 bases and J 7 bases; bases outside gene matches: 11. Per germline, CDR1 MDHEN and CDR2 SYDVKM. The CDR3 sequence: CASRQPGQQNEAFF. The CDR3 DNA sequence: TGTGCCAGCAGGCAGCCGGGACAGCAAAATGAAGCTTTCTTT. The variable domain in full, with the rest retrieved from reference TRBV28 and TRBJ1-1, is DVKVTQSSRYLVKRTGEKVFLECVQDMDHENMFWYRQDPGLGLRLIYFSYDVKMKEKGDIPEGYSVSREKKERFSLILESASTNQTSMYLCASRQPGQQNEAFFGQGTRLTVV.

V is TRBV28 and J is TRBJ2-5; a possible D gene is TRBD1 (6 bases). The J call may be wrong; the DNA end is better matched by TRBJ2-7. The length of the CDR3 is 16 residues. Looked up from germline, CDR1 is MDHEN and CDR2 is SYDVKM. The CDR3 nucleotides read TGTGCCAGCAGGCCCCCTTGGGGTGGGGGCGGCGACGAGCAGTACTTC. This codes for CASRPPWGGGGDEQYF.

V and J are TRBV29-1 and TRBJ2-7, with 8 nucleotides matching TRBD1. The trim removed 7 bases at V and 1 base at J, leaving 6 bases unmatched. CDR1 and CDR2 from the germline V gene are SQVTM and ANQGSEA. CDR3 length: 13 residues. CDR3 in amino acids: CSGGQGPSYEQYF. As DNA, the CDR3 is TGCAGCGGCGGACAGGGTCCTTCCTACGAGCAGTACTTC.

The rearrangement links TRBV19 to TRBJ2-3; TRBD2 aligns across 9 bases. Germline V gene lookup returns CDR1 LNHDA and CDR2 SQIVND (reference sequence). Trimming cost V 1 base and J 2 bases; bases outside gene matches: 7. The CDR3 runs 17 residues. The CDR3 DNA sequence: TGTGCCAGTAGTATAGGAGGGGTAGCGGGAGCCACAGATACGCAGTATTTT. This sequence encodes CASSIGGVAGATDTQYF.

This clone turned up a few times. The chain couples TRBV28 to TRBJ1-4, with 10 bases fitting TRBD1. Trimming removed 6 bases from V and 8 bases from J; junction bases left unmatched: 9. Germline CDR1 MDHEN, CDR2 SYDVKM. This CDR3 contains 15 residues. In nucleotides, the CDR3 is TGTGCCAGCAGCCCGACAGGGGGCAGGGGCGAAAAACTGTTTTTT. Amino acids: CASSPTGGRGEKLFF.

The chain's CDR3 is CASSLMLAVSSYNEQFF. The CDR3 DNA reads as TGTGCCAGCAGCTTAATGCTAGCGGTAAGCTCCTACAATGAGCAGTTCTTC. The chain has TRBV7-9 and TRBJ2-1; 7 positions agree with TRBD2. The V and J ends lost 2 bases and 0 bases, in that order; junction bases with no gene match: 7. CDR3 size: 17 residues. Germline V gene data show CDR1 as SEHNR and CDR2 as FQNEAQ (reference sequence).